The entry below gives a single T cell receptor (beta chain) sequence along with its context. The antigen remains undetermined. The junction does not match germline at one end; this may be a read error. Germline CDR1 SGHDT, CDR2 YYEEEE. The CDR3 has 17 residues. Primers included in the PCR were 60 Vbeta and 13 Jbeta primers. Here immunoSEQ multiplex PCR was the method, and the copy in TCRdb shows in-frame clones only, minus some. The sample records under 150,000 clones, about 79% being singletons. The source of the sample is a study of cytomegalovirus exposure and HLA in healthy donors. Study at large: HLA-typed donors were the source of 83 million or so unique TCRs held in an early data release.

Study-level results: For most TCR beta V segments, an earlier analysis put the productive rate at about 87% or about 30% of the time. Later analysis demonstrated an association between a missense DCLRE1C variant and TCR beta V- and J-gene trimming.

V is TRBV5-6 and J is TRBJ2-2, with 7 nucleotides matching TRBD1. The TCR was taken from a male donor in good health and CMV-seronegative. The specimen sequenced was PBMCs. The CDR3 nucleotides are TGTGCCAGCAGCTCCTATGACCTCCAGGGGGACACTGGGGAGCTGTTTTTT. Translating it yields CASSSYDLQGDTGELFF.